The 10 T cell receptor beta chains presented below share a single source sample, sequenced in a study of blood T cells in healthy people across ages. Sample-barcoded 5' priming and a J-beta primer mix drove a second PCR of roughly 7 to 11 cycles. TCRdb re-called the 5' RACE reads with MiXCR, one entry per CDR3 protein. The sample has roughly 830,000 distinct CDR3 sequences; around 68% are singletons. Source material: blood. The receptors come from a man in his thirties or forties in good health.

In nucleotides, the CDR3 is TGTGCCAGCAGCTTCGACACAGGGGCTAGTGCAGATACGCAGTATTTT. This translates into CASSFDTGASADTQYF. This chain connects TRBV5-6 to TRBJ2-3, with TRBD1 matching 7 bases. The length of the CDR3 is 16 residues. Unmatched junction bases numbered 10, after V lost 2 bases and J lost 4 bases. Germline CDR1 and CDR2: SGHDT and YYEEEE.

This CDR3 reads CASSLYSGLLGSYNEQFF. CDR3 DNA: TGTGCCAGCAGCTTATACTCGGGGTTACTGGGATCCTACAATGAGCAGTTCTTC. The chain is built from TRBV7-8 and TRBJ2-1; perhaps TRBD2 as D (5 bases). Looked up from germline, CDR1 is SGHVS and CDR2 is FQNEAQ. This CDR3 is 18 amino acids long. V was trimmed by 2 bases and J by 1 base, leaving 18 bases between them. Together with reference TRBV7-8 and TRBJ2-1, the CDR3 gives the full variable domain: GAGVSQSPRYKVAKRGQDVALRCDPISGHVSLFWYQQALGQGPEFLTYFQNEAQLDKSGLPSDRFFAERPEGSVSTLKIQRTQQEDSAVYLCASSLYSGLLGSYNEQFFGPGTRLTVL.

For this clonotype: At one end the junction does not follow the germline gene, possibly because of a read error. The V and J genes are TRBV20-1 and TRBJ2-7, with no clear D. Per the germline V gene, CDR1 is DFQATT and CDR2 is SNEGSKA (reference sequence). The CDR3 totals 12 residues. The CDR3 sequence is CSAEESSYVQYF. The DNA of the CDR3 is TGCAGTGCTGAAGAAAGCTCCTACGTGCAGTACTTC.

J is TRBJ2-5 and V is TRBV20-1, with 7 nucleotides matching TRBD1. The CDR3 contains 15 residues. The V gene end was trimmed by 2 bases and the J gene end by 4 bases; junction bases not matched to a gene: 10. CDR1 and CDR2 (germline): DFQATT, SNEGSKA (reference sequence). The CDR3: CSARRQGMMRETQYF. The CDR3 DNA reads TGCAGTGCTAGAAGACAGGGTATGATGCGAGAGACCCAGTACTTC.

The V call is TRBV20-1, the J call TRBJ1-5; a possible D gene is TRBD1 (5 bases). The germline V gene has CDR1 DFQATT and CDR2 SNEGSKA (reference sequence). The CDR3 extends over 14 amino acids. Trimming removed 3 bases from V and 1 base from J, with 10 bases in between. The DNA for the CDR3 is TGCAGTGCTAGTTTGGGGCCGAGCAATCAGCCCCAGCATTTT. Translating gives CSASLGPSNQPQHF.

The chain couples TRBV21-1 to TRBJ2-1; the table's D gene call, TRBD2, was not cross checked with the DNA. TRBV21-1 is assigned pseudogene status. The CDR3 covers 16 residues. The CDR3 DNA reads TGTGCCAGCAGCAAAGATGCCAGCGGGGGGGCCAATGAGCAGTTCTTC. This gives the protein CASSKDASGGANEQFF.

The J gene is TRBJ2-3, the V gene TRBV15; no reliable D call. The CDR3 runs to 13 residues. Germline CDR1 is LNHNV and CDR2 is YYDKDF (reference sequence). The V and J ends lost 1 base and 2 bases respectively, with 4 bases between them. CDR3 region: CATSRGPTDTQYF. The CDR3 DNA follows: TGTGCCACCAGCAGAGGCCCCACAGATACGCAGTATTTT.

The V call is TRBV7-2, the J call TRBJ2-3, with D uncertain. This CDR3 is 12 amino acids long. V lost 5 bases and J lost 2, with 5 bases in between. Germline assignment: CDR1 SGHTA and CDR2 FQGNSA. The CDR3 nucleotides read TGTGCCAGCAGCATGTACACAGATACGCAGTATTTT. Its protein product is CASSMYTDTQYF.

The chain is built from TRBV6-5 and TRBJ2-7, with TRBD1 matching 7 bases. The length of the CDR3 is 13 residues. Germline V gives CDR1 MNHEY, CDR2 SVGAGI. J lost 5 bases, V lost 6 bases, and 7 bases had no gene match. CDR3 protein: CASSHDRADEQYF. CDR3 DNA: TGTGCCAGCAGCCATGACAGGGCCGACGAGCAGTACTTC.

The chain joins TRBV6-2 or TRBV6-3 to TRBJ2-7; D unclear. V shed 2 bases and J shed 4 bases, with 9 bases lying between them. The germline V gene encodes CDR1 MNHEY and CDR2 SVGEGT. There are 13 residues in the CDR3. The CDR3 sequence is CASSYGWVYEQYF. CDR3 DNA sequence: TGTGCCAGCAGTTACGGCTGGGTTTACGAGCAGTACTTC.